A selection of T cell receptor beta chains follows, all from one sample in a study of control samples from healthy donors and cancer patients. Clones were read by immunoSEQ multiplex PCR, and TCRdb kept only the in-frame ones, dropping some. In the table there are 400,000 to 450,000 clones, 80% to 95% of which are singletons. Sequenced material: PBMCs. These receptors all come from a man aged 40-49 years with head and neck cancer. The CDR3 runs from the conserved cysteine through the conserved F or W. A D gene is named only where the DNA matches it firmly. Rows may omit the clone size; those that give it use once, few, many or a size class.

clone_size	v_call	j_call	d_call	cdr3_aa	cdr3_nt
NA	TRBV11-2	TRBJ1-6	NA	CASSLAGASVYNSPLHF	TGTGCCAGCAGCTTAGCCGGGGCCTCCGTTTATAATTCACCCCTCCACTTT
NA	TRBV27	TRBJ2-7	NA	CASSPDGGKYRYF	TGTGCCAGCAGCCCCGATGGAGGGAAATATCGGTACTTC
NA	TRBV5-4	TRBJ2-7	TRBD1	CASSAPPGQGFDEQYF	TGTGCCAGCAGCGCCCCCCCGGGACAGGGATTCGACGAGCAGTACTTC
once	TRBV30	TRBJ1-5	NA	CAWSASVNQPQHF	TGTGCCTGGAGTGCCTCGGTCAATCAGCCCCAGCATTTT
NA	TRBV6-5	TRBJ2-4	TRBD1	CASSYGTGTIQYF	TGTGCCAGCAGTTACGGGACAGGGACCATTCAGTACTTC
NA	TRBV4-3	TRBJ1-5	NA	CASSQGLGGQPQHF	TGCGCCAGCAGCCAAGGGCTCGGAGGTCAGCCCCAGCATTTT
NA	TRBV3-1/TRBV3-2	TRBJ1-5	NA	CASSQDLGRPSTNQPQHF	TGTGCCAGCAGCCAAGATTTAGGGAGGCCCTCTACCAATCAGCCCCAGCATTTT
NA	TRBV5-4	TRBJ2-5	TRBD1	CASSWDRVVETQYF	TGTGCCAGCAGTTGGGACAGGGTCGTAGAGACCCAGTACTTC
NA	TRBV3-1/TRBV3-2	TRBJ2-7	NA	CASSSKGSSYEQYF	TGTGCCAGCAGCTCTAAGGGGAGCTCCTACGAGCAGTACTTC
NA	TRBV5-1	TRBJ2-6	TRBD2	CASSSLGGRSGANVLTF	TGCGCCAGCAGCTCGTTGGGAGGGCGCTCTGGGGCCAACGTCCTGACTTTC
many	TRBV7-6	TRBJ1-6	NA	CASSLASRTEPYNSPLHF	TGTGCCAGCAGCTTAGCGAGCCGGACAGAACCTTATAATTCACCCCTCCACTTT
NA	TRBV6-4	TRBJ1-1	NA	CASRTGPGNTEAFF	TGTGCCAGCAGGACGGGCCCCGGGAACACTGAAGCTTTCTTT
NA	TRBV5-8	TRBJ1-1	TRBD1	CASSGRRGLGTEAFF	TGTGCCAGCAGCGGGAGGAGGGGGCTGGGCACTGAAGCTTTCTTT
NA	TRBV9	TRBJ1-2	NA	CASSVDPETVRGYTF	TGTGCCAGCAGCGTAGACCCCGAGACGGTTCGTGGCTACACCTTC
NA	TRBV6-2/TRBV6-3	TRBJ1-1	NA	CASSRSVQNTEAFF	TGTGCCAGCAGTAGGAGCGTCCAGAACACTGAAGCTTTCTTT
NA	TRBV19	TRBJ1-5	NA	CASSQQGGNQPQHF	TGTGCCAGTAGTCAACAGGGAGGCAATCAGCCCCAGCATTTT
NA	TRBV7-2	TRBJ1-2	NA	CASSLGAGPKGYTF	TGTGCCAGCAGCTTAGGCGCAGGGCCGAAAGGCTACACCTTC
NA	TRBV28	TRBJ2-7	NA	CASSIPPGASYEQYF	TGTGCCAGCAGTATCCCGCCGGGAGCATCCTACGAGCAGTACTTC
NA	TRBV6-5	TRBJ2-3	NA	CASSYNPSGDTQYF	TGTGCCAGCAGTTACAATCCCAGCGGGGATACGCAGTATTTT
few	TRBV11-3	TRBJ2-1	NA	CASSTGVTGSEQFF	TGTGCCAGCAGCACCGGGGTAACAGGGTCTGAGCAGTTCTTC
once	TRBV5-4	TRBJ2-2	NA	CASSPDWINTGELFF	TGTGCCAGCAGCCCAGACTGGATAAACACCGGGGAGCTGTTTTTT
NA	TRBV29-1	TRBJ2-5	TRBD2	CSALGAGGETQYF	TGCAGCGCCCTAGGCGCGGGAGGGGAGACCCAGTACTTC
NA	TRBV9	TRBJ2-7	TRBD1	CASSVGDRGDEQYF	TGTGCCAGCAGCGTAGGAGACAGGGGGGACGAGCAGTACTTC
NA	TRBV24-1	TRBJ1-1	NA	CATRGGGNTEAFF	TGTGCCACCAGAGGAGGGGGGAACACTGAAGCTTTCTTT
NA	TRBV29-1	TRBJ2-7	TRBD2	CSVDESGSAVEQYF	TGCAGCGTTGATGAGAGCGGGAGTGCGGTCGAGCAGTACTTC
few	TRBV9	TRBJ2-7	TRBD2	CASSVGPSGGYEQYF	TGTGCCAGCAGCGTAGGGCCTAGCGGGGGATACGAGCAGTACTTC
once	TRBV9	TRBJ1-1	NA	CASSPSGVGTEAFF	TGTGCCAGCAGCCCGTCGGGAGTTGGCACTGAAGCTTTCTTT
NA	TRBV27	TRBJ2-7	NA	CASSLQVSYEQYF	TGTGCCAGCAGTTTACAGGTCTCCTACGAGCAGTACTTC
NA	TRBV20-1	TRBJ1-4	NA	CSAMEHEKLFF	TGCAGTGCTATGGAACATGAAAAACTGTTTTTT
NA	TRBV4-3	TRBJ2-7	NA	CASSQDRQGSYEQYF	TGCGCCAGCAGCCAAGACCGGCAGGGTTCCTACGAGCAGTACTTC
NA	TRBV11-3	TRBJ2-1	NA	CASSFGPGPENEQFF	TGTGCCAGCAGCTTCGGTCCGGGCCCGGAGAATGAGCAGTTCTTC
NA	TRBV30	TRBJ2-5	NA	CAWSEGGFQETQYF	TGTGCCTGGAGTGAGGGCGGGTTTCAAGAGACCCAGTACTTC
NA	TRBV7-3	TRBJ1-2	NA	CASSLGTSGYGYTF	TGTGCCAGCAGCTTAGGGACATCGGGCTATGGCTACACCTTC
once	TRBV14	TRBJ1-1	NA	CASSGQTYTEAFF	TGTGCCAGCAGCGGACAAACTTACACTGAAGCTTTCTTT
NA	TRBV12-3/TRBV12-4	TRBJ1-5	NA	CASSTSYNQPQHF	TGTGCCAGCAGTACCTCGTACAATCAGCCCCAGCATTTT
once	TRBV7-8	TRBJ1-2	TRBD1	CASSLALTGGDYGYTF	TGTGCCAGCAGCTTAGCCCTGACAGGGGGCGACTATGGCTACACCTTC
few	TRBV5-6	TRBJ2-7	NA	CASSLGRYEQYF	TGTGCCAGCAGCCTGGGACGGTACGAGCAGTACTTC
NA	TRBV6-6	TRBJ2-5	TRBD2	CASSSYSGGVETQYF	TGTGCCAGCAGTTCTTATAGCGGGGGCGTTGAGACCCAGTACTTC
NA	TRBV11-2	TRBJ1-1	NA	CASSLLVGLGTEAFF	TGTGCCAGCAGCTTATTGGTCGGTTTAGGGACTGAAGCTTTCTTT
NA	TRBV24-1	TRBJ2-5	NA	CATSSVQETQYF	TGTGCCACCAGTTCCGTCCAAGAGACCCAGTACTTC
NA	TRBV28	TRBJ1-6	NA	CASSLRTPEDSPLHF	TGTGCCAGCAGTTTACGGACCCCTGAGGATTCACCCCTCCACTTT
NA	TRBV27	TRBJ2-7	NA	CASSRAGESYEQYF	TGTGCCAGCAGTCGTGCTGGGGAGTCCTACGAGCAGTACTTC
NA	TRBV4-2	TRBJ2-1	TRBD2	CASSHASGSSYNEQFF	TGTGCCAGCAGCCACGCTAGCGGGAGCTCCTACAATGAGCAGTTCTTC
NA	TRBV24-1	TRBJ1-2	TRBD1	CATSDVDRGLGYTF	TGTGCCACCAGTGATGTTGACAGGGGGCTTGGCTACACCTTC
NA	TRBV20-1	TRBJ1-2	NA	CSAADSYGYTF	TGCAGTGCTGCAGACAGCTATGGCTACACCTTC
NA	TRBV5-8	TRBJ2-7	NA	CASSLASNTYEQYF	TGTGCCAGCAGCTTGGCCTCGAATACCTACGAGCAGTACTTC
NA	TRBV5-5	TRBJ2-2	TRBD2	CASSLAVREGTGELFF	TGTGCCAGCAGCTTGGCAGTCCGGGAGGGCACCGGGGAGCTGTTTTTT
few	TRBV27	TRBJ2-7	TRBD2	CASSLPSGNYEQYF	TGTGCCAGCAGTTTACCTAGCGGTAACTACGAGCAGTACTTC
once	TRBV12-3/TRBV12-4	TRBJ1-2	TRBD1	CASSLTGRYGYTF	TGTGCCAGCAGTCTGACAGGGAGGTATGGCTACACCTTC
NA	TRBV3-1/TRBV3-2	TRBJ2-7	NA	CASSLPRGEQYF	TGTGCCAGCAGCCTTCCCCGAGGGGAGCAGTACTTC
NA	TRBV11-3	TRBJ2-3	NA	CASSLGPGDTQYF	TGTGCCAGCAGCTTAGGCCCCGGGGATACGCAGTATTTT